The clone carrying this T cell receptor (beta chain) has a count of ten or more. Its antigen is still unknown. The method was immunoSEQ multiplex PCR; TCRdb's version includes in-frame clones alone and lacks a portion of them. This table holds nearly 200,000 clones, 85% to 95% found once. These data originate in a study of T cell responses to AZD1222 COVID-19 vaccine. Study-level results: The sample set comprised mostly white British donors with more females, and clonal diversity was possibly underestimated. Nearly half of spike-specific TCRs reportedly go after variant regions that carry no mutations.

Germline loops: CDR1 MNHEY, CDR2 SMNVEV (reference sequence). The V end lost 0 bases, the J end lost 6 bases, and 6 bases lay between the germline ends. This CDR3 region has 14 residues. This sample comprised peripheral blood, obtained 28 days after the second AZD1222 dose. The sequence derives from an adult who received the AZD1222 COVID-19 vaccine. The chain recombines TRBV27 with TRBJ1-6; D is ambiguous. The CDR3, as DNA: TGTGCCAGCAGTTTATCTCTCAGTAATTCACCCCTCCACTTT. This codes for CASSLSLSNSPLHF.